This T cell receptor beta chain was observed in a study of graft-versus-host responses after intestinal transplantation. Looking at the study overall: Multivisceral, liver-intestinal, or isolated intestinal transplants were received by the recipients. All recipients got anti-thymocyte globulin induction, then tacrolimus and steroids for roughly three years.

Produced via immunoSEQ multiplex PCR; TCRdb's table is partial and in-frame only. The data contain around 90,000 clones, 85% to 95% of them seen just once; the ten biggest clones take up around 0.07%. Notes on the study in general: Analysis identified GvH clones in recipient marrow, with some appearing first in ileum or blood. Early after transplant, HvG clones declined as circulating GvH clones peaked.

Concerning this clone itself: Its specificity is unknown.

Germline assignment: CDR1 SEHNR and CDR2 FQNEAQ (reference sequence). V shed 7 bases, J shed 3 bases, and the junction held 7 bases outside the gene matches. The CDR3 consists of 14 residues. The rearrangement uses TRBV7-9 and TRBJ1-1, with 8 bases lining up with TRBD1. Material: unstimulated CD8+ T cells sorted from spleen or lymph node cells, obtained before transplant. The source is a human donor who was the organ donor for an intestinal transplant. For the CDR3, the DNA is TGTGCCAGCAACCAACAGGGGGGGGACACTGAAGCTTTCTTT. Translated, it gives CASNQQGGDTEAFF.